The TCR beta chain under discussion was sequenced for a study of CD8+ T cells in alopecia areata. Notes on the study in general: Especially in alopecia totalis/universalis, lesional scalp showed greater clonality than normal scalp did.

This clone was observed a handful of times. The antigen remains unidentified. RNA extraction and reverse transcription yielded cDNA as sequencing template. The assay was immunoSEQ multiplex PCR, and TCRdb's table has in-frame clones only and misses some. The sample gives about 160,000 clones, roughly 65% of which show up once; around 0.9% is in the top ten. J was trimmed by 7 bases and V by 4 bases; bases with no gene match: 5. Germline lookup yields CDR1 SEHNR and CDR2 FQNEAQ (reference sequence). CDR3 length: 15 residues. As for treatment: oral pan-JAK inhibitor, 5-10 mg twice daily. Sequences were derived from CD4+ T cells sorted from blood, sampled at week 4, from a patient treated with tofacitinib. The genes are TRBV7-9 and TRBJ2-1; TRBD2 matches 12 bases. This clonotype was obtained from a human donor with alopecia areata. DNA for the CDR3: TGTGCCAGCAGCTCGGACGGACTAGCGGGAAATGAGCAGTTCTTC. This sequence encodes CASSSDGLAGNEQFF.